This T cell receptor (beta chain) was found in a study of T cells in Graves' hyperthyroidism and ophthalmopathy. Whole-study results and caveats: Appearing also in blood were most of the thyroid clonotypes expanded above 0.001.

This clonotype was seen a few times. Its antigen remains unknown. RNA transcripts gave rise to amplified TCR beta CDR3 regions. In the first-round RT-PCR of the TCR CDR3, the HTBI primer set was used. TCRdb used MiXCR to reprocess the multiplex PCR reads, holding one entry per CDR3 protein. The repertoire holds more than 550,000 distinct CDR3 sequences, 40% to 55% seen once, with less than 9.5% in the top ten. J was trimmed by 7 bases and V by 5 bases; bases with no gene match: 9. Per germline, CDR1 SGHTA and CDR2 FQGNSA. The CDR3 contains 15 residues. This receptor was identified in an adult man with Graves' disease, either hyperthyroidism or ophthalmopathy (not recorded which). V gene TRBV7-2 combines with J gene TRBJ1-4, with 8 positions matching TRBD1. Sequencing was done on a sample of peripheral blood or thyroid tissue (not recorded which). The DNA for the CDR3 is TGTGCCAGCAGCACGAAACGGGACAGGAGTGAAAAACTGTTTTTT. This gives the protein CASSTKRDRSEKLFF.